One sample yielded the 28 T cell receptor beta chains listed below, sequenced in a study of cytomegalovirus exposure and HLA in healthy donors. PCR involved 60 Vbeta and 13 Jbeta primers. Profiled with immunoSEQ multiplex PCR; TCRdb holds only in-frame clones, not every one. Among about 210,000 clones listed, over 80% were seen once. The sample was PBMCs. These TCRs come from a man aged 35-49 years in good health and CMV-seropositive.

The genes are TRBV29-1 and TRBJ2-2; 14 bases are shared with TRBD2. J was trimmed by 6 bases and V by 6 bases; bases with no gene match: 9. The length of the CDR3 is 16 residues. The germline gives CDR1 SQVTM, CDR2 ANQGSEA. The CDR3 DNA sequence: TGCAGCGTCCGCGGACTAGCGGGAGGTCTCGCCGGGGAGCTGTTTTTT. Protein sequence: CSVRGLAGGLAGELFF.

The chain recombines TRBV18 with TRBJ2-7; 10 bases match TRBD2. This CDR3 is built from 14 residues. The germline CDR1 and CDR2 sequences are KGHSH and LQKENI. V shed 3 bases, J shed 3 bases, and the junction held 2 bases outside the gene matches. The CDR3 region has the DNA TGTGCCAGCTCACCGGGACTAGCGAGCTACGAGCAGTACTTC. It codes for CASSPGLASYEQYF.

This clone appeared once. The chain employs TRBV9 and TRBJ2-7; no firm D call. There are 15 residues in the CDR3. CDR1 SGDLS and CDR2 YYNGEE come from the germline V gene. Trimming took off 0 bases at V and 0 bases at J, with 10 bases between the two ends. Here the CDR3 DNA reads TGTGCCAGCAGCGTAGGCCATGCGGTCTCCTACGAGCAGTACTTC. This gives the protein CASSVGHAVSYEQYF.

This rearrangement joins TRBV5-6 to TRBJ2-5, with D possibly matching TRBD2 (6 bases). V lost 1 base, J lost 0 bases, and 16 bases lay in between. Germline loops: CDR1 SGHDT, CDR2 YYEEEE. The CDR3 runs 17 residues. CDR3 loop: CASSLWNSGNYQETQYF. The DNA for the CDR3 is TGTGCCAGCAGCTTGTGGAATAGCGGTAATTACCAAGAGACCCAGTACTTC.

The CDR3 sequence: CSAAWGSGAIRGGELFF. In DNA, the CDR3 is TGCAGCGCCGCCTGGGGAAGCGGAGCAATCCGGGGGGGGGAGCTGTTTTTT. V usage is TRBV29-1 and J usage is TRBJ2-2; perhaps TRBD2 as D (6 bases). Germline CDR1 and CDR2: SQVTM and ANQGSEA. There are 17 residues in the CDR3. The V end was cut by 7 bases, the J end by 8 bases, with 29 bases between.

CDR3: CASSWLAGISTDTQYF. CDR3 coding DNA: TGTGCCAGCAGTTGGCTAGCGGGTATTAGCACAGATACGCAGTATTTT. This chain uses TRBV6-5 with TRBJ2-3, with 8 bases identical to TRBD2. CDR3 length equals 16 residues. Germline V lookup: CDR1 MNHEY, CDR2 SVGAGI. The V segment lost 4 bases and the J segment 0 bases; nucleotides outside the gene matches: 6.

This clone was detected once. The chain uses TRBV27 and TRBJ2-1, with 7 positions matching TRBD1. Germline V gene lookup returns CDR1 MNHEY and CDR2 SMNVEV (reference sequence). The length of the CDR3 is 14 residues. Trimming took 2 bases from V and 3 from J; bases not matched to a gene: 1. CDR3 region: CASSLQGDYNEQFF. CDR3 nucleotides: TGTGCCAGCAGTTTACAGGGGGACTACAATGAGCAGTTCTTC.

The chain has TRBV19 and TRBJ1-2; D is perhaps TRBD1 (5 bases). This CDR3 contains 13 residues. The V end was cut by 4 bases, the J end by 8 bases, with 14 bases between. Looked up from germline, CDR1 is LNHDA and CDR2 is SQIVND (reference sequence). Here the CDR3 reads CASSTYGTLGYTF. As DNA, the CDR3 is TGTGCCAGTAGTACCTACGGGACTCTCGGCTACACCTTC.

This clone was observed a few times. The chain uses TRBV9 and TRBJ2-1, with TRBD2 matching 8 bases. Germline V CDR1 and CDR2: SGDLS, YYNGEE. The CDR3 loop spans 15 amino acids. J lost 2 bases, V lost 3 bases, and 4 bases had no gene match. CDR3 residues: CASSGTSGPYNEQFF. The CDR3 coding sequence is TGTGCCAGCAGCGGAACTAGCGGCCCCTACAATGAGCAGTTCTTC. Combining the CDR3 with reference TRBV9 and TRBJ2-1 gives the whole variable domain DSGVTQTPKHLITATGQRVTLRCSPRSGDLSVYWYQQSLDQGLQFLIQYYNGEERAKGNILERFSAQQFPDLHSELNLSSLELGDSALYFCASSGTSGPYNEQFFGPGTRLTVL.

The chain carries TRBV27 and TRBJ1-3, with TRBD1 matching 11 bases. V dropped 8 bases and J dropped 2; count of bases not matched to a gene: 5. This CDR3 spans 15 amino acids. Per the germline V gene, CDR1 is MNHEY and CDR2 is SMNVEV (reference sequence). CDR3 bases: TGTGCCAGCCGAGCGGACAGGGGGCCTGGAAACACCATATATTTT. This codes for CASRADRGPGNTIYF.

J is TRBJ1-2 and V is TRBV25-1; D is possibly TRBD1 (6 bases). V lost 2 bases and J 4 bases, leaving 11 bases between the germline ends. CDR1 MGHDK and CDR2 SYGVNS come from the germline V gene. The CDR3 runs to 14 residues. The CDR3: CASSEVQGSYGYTF. The CDR3 DNA is TGTGCCAGCAGTGAAGTCCAGGGGAGCTATGGCTACACCTTC.

The rearrangement joins TRBV7-8 to TRBJ2-7; 9 nucleotides line up with TRBD2. Germline V gene sequence: CDR1 SGHVS, CDR2 FQNEAQ. This CDR3 comprises 15 residues. Germline trimming cut 1 base from V and 3 bases from J; bases unmatched to any gene: 4. The CDR3 DNA reads TGTGCCAGCAGCTTAGAGACTAGCGGCGACTACGAGCAGTACTTC. Translation: CASSLETSGDYEQYF.

The rearrangement uses TRBV6-5 and TRBJ1-1, with 8 bases matching TRBD1. This CDR3 comprises 14 residues. Losses at the gene ends were 5 bases for V and 1 base for J; bases not matched to a gene: 3. CDR1 is MNHEY, CDR2 SVGAGI, per germline. For the CDR3, the DNA is TGTGCCAGCAGTCAACAGGGGGAGAACACTGAAGCTTTCTTT. Its protein is CASSQQGENTEAFF.

This chain joins TRBV14 and TRBJ1-1, with D perhaps matching TRBD1 (5 bases). Germline CDR1 reads SGHDN; CDR2 reads FVKESK. CDR3 length equals 13 residues. Trimming removed 1 base at V and 4 bases at J, with 7 bases between. CDR3 sequence reads: CASSQAGGTEAFF. In DNA form, the CDR3 reads TGTGCCAGCAGCCAAGCCGGGGGCACTGAAGCTTTCTTT.

The count of this clone is one. Other DNA sequences within the sample encode an identical CDR3. The rearrangement uses TRBV27 and TRBJ2-3; 8 nucleotides match TRBD2. CDR1 and CDR2 from the germline V gene are MNHEY and SMNVEV (reference sequence). V dropped 2 bases and J dropped 3; count of bases not matched to a gene: 1. There are 14 residues in the CDR3. The CDR3 loop reads CASSLSGSTDTQYF. The CDR3 DNA is TGTGCCAGCAGTTTAAGCGGGAGTACAGATACGCAGTATTTT.

This clone has only one observation. V gene TRBV15 combines with J gene TRBJ2-7, with 13 nucleotides matching TRBD2. Germline assignment: CDR1 LNHNV and CDR2 YYDKDF (reference sequence). The CDR3 extends over 17 amino acids. The trim removed 0 bases at V and 1 base at J, leaving 3 bases unmatched. In DNA, the CDR3 is TGTGCCACCAGCAGAGAACTAGCGGGAGGGTTGTCCTACGAGCAGTACGTC. Translating it yields CATSRELAGGLSYEQYV.

This clone was counted a few times. V is TRBV4-2 and J is TRBJ2-1, with 8 bases fitting TRBD2. Germline V gives CDR1 LGHNA, CDR2 YNFKEQ. V gave up 4 bases and J gave up 4 bases; unmatched junction bases: 9. The CDR3 contains 16 residues. CDR3: CASSPVTGGKYNEQFF. Written as DNA, the CDR3 is TGTGCCAGCAGCCCTGTAACGGGAGGGAAATACAATGAGCAGTTCTTC.

This clone was seen a handful of times. The V call is TRBV21-1, the J call TRBJ2-5; TRBD2, as called in the table, went unchecked against the DNA. TRBV21-1 represents a pseudogene. The CDR3 has 17 amino acids. The CDR3 coding sequence is TGTGCCAGCAGCAAAGGCCGGGGGAGGGGGACCCAAGAGACCCAGTACTTC. It is translated as CASSKGRGRGTQETQYF.

This chain links TRBV4-2 with TRBJ2-1; 7 positions match TRBD2. V was clipped by 0 bases and J by 7 bases; unmatched bases: 6. CDR1 LGHNA and CDR2 YNFKEQ come from the germline V gene. The CDR3 contains 15 residues. DNA of the CDR3: TGTGCCAGCAGCCAAGACAGGCTAGCGGAGAATGAGCAGTTCTTC. Translating it yields CASSQDRLAENEQFF.

The V gene is TRBV5-1, the J gene TRBJ2-2; maybe TRBD2 (6 bases). The CDR3 totals 14 residues. V lost 4 bases and J lost 1, with 8 bases in between. Germline assignment: CDR1 SGHRS and CDR2 YFSETQ. The CDR3 protein is CASSRGMNTGELFF. The CDR3 DNA is TGCGCCAGCAGCCGGGGGATGAACACCGGGGAGCTGTTTTTT.

This clone showed up just a few times. This sequence joins TRBV7-9 and TRBJ2-7, with 8 bases identical to TRBD1. The CDR3 totals 14 residues. With V trimmed by 5 bases and J by 4 bases, 7 bases remained unmatched. Germline V CDR1 and CDR2: SEHNR, FQNEAQ (reference sequence). CDR3 bases: TGTGCCAGCAGCCGGCAGGGGGCCGGATACGAGCAGTACGTC. As protein: CASSRQGAGYEQYV.

V and J are TRBV15 and TRBJ2-2; a weak D match, TRBD1 (6 bases). The CDR3 loop spans 16 amino acids. CDR1 LNHNV and CDR2 YYDKDF come from the germline V gene (reference sequence). With 7 bases removed from V and 2 bases from J, the gap between germline ends came to 17 bases. The CDR3 sequence: CATTRNRERNTGELFF. CDR3 bases: TGTGCCACCACACGTAACAGGGAGCGCAACACCGGGGAGCTGTTTTTT.

The V gene is TRBV2, the J gene TRBJ2-7; D is possibly TRBD2 (6 bases). Germline CDR1 and CDR2: SNHLY and FYNNEI. This CDR3 has 14 residues. The germline V and J ends were trimmed by 8 bases and 2 bases, with 16 bases remaining between them. The CDR3 DNA sequence: TGTGCCAGCGGAGGGTTTGGCCAAACCTACGAGCAGTACGTC. This sequence encodes CASGGFGQTYEQYV.

In nucleotides, the CDR3 is TGTGCCAGCAGCTTAGGGAGCGGGAGAAGATACACAGATACGCAGTATTTT. It yields the protein CASSLGSGRRYTDTQYF. The chain couples TRBV7-2 to TRBJ2-3; 8 nucleotides agree with TRBD2. Trimming removed 1 base from V and 2 bases from J; junction bases left unmatched: 8. Germline assignment: CDR1 SGHTA and CDR2 FQGNSA. This CDR3 region has 17 residues.

The V gene is TRBV5-1, the J gene TRBJ2-5, with D perhaps matching TRBD1 (5 bases). The V end lost 6 bases, the J end lost 3 bases, and 18 bases lay between the germline ends. This CDR3 is 15 amino acids long. In germline, CDR1 is SGHRS, CDR2 YFSETQ. The CDR3 nucleotides read TGCGCCAGCACTGAACAGGTCATCATAAAAGAGACCCAGTACTTC. This encodes CASTEQVIIKETQYF.

V usage is TRBV7-9 and J usage is TRBJ2-1, with D perhaps matching TRBD2 (7 bases). With 1 base removed from V and 9 bases from J, the gap between germline ends came to 10 bases. Per germline, CDR1 SEHNR and CDR2 FQNEAQ (reference sequence). The CDR3 covers 13 residues. The CDR3 region is CASSLVGGVEQFF. Here the CDR3 DNA reads TGTGCCAGCAGCTTAGTAGGGGGGGTTGAGCAGTTCTTC.

This chain links TRBV9 with TRBJ1-1; no clear D. This CDR3 is 13 amino acids long. V was clipped by 5 bases and J by 1 base, with 9 bases between them. Germline CDR1 reads SGDLS; CDR2 reads YYNGEE. CDR3 protein: CASSSLSNTEAFF. CDR3 DNA sequence: TGTGCCAGCAGTTCACTTTCGAACACTGAAGCTTTCTTT.

This chain uses TRBV11-2 with TRBJ2-1; perhaps TRBD1 as D (5 bases). The germline V and J ends were trimmed by 7 bases and 0 bases, with 10 bases remaining between them. The CDR3 contains 14 residues. Germline CDR1 SGHAT, CDR2 FQNNGV. The CDR3 sequence: CASKQTGSYNEQFF. The CDR3 DNA sequence: TGTGCCAGCAAGCAAACAGGCTCCTACAATGAGCAGTTCTTC.